One and the same sample provided the 4 T cell receptor beta chains below, sequenced in a study of T cell clones after liver transplantation. Here immunoSEQ multiplex PCR was the method, and the copy in TCRdb shows in-frame clones only, minus some. This table holds about 75,000 clones, 90% found once. The specimen comprised CD4+ T cells from blood, sampled before liver transplant. The receptors originated from a human donor who received a liver transplant.

The chain has TRBV2 and TRBJ1-4; D might be TRBD1 (6 bases). Germline lookup yields CDR1 SNHLY and CDR2 FYNNEI. The length of the CDR3 is 13 residues. The V gene lost 7 bases and the J gene lost 7 bases, with 13 bases spanning the gap. The CDR3: CASKQDSVEKLFF. The CDR3 nucleotides read TGTGCCAGCAAACAGGACAGCGTTGAAAAACTGTTTTTT.

The gene calls are TRBV2 and TRBJ2-6, with 12 nucleotides matching TRBD1. The CDR3 covers 18 residues. V was pared by 6 bases and J by 3 bases, with 9 bases of the junction left unmatched. Looked up from germline, CDR1 is SNHLY and CDR2 is FYNNEI. CDR3 region: CASRSKGQGANGANVLTF. DNA of the CDR3: TGTGCCAGCAGGTCAAAGGGACAGGGGGCGAATGGGGCCAACGTCCTGACTTTC.

The CDR3 DNA reads TGTGCCAGCAGCTCAGCAGGGCTCACAGATACGCAGTATTTT. The encoded protein is CASSSAGLTDTQYF. The chain employs TRBV7-9 and TRBJ2-3, with D perhaps TRBD1 (5 bases). Trimming took off 4 bases at V and 2 bases at J, with 10 bases between the two ends. The CDR3 totals 14 residues. CDR1 SEHNR and CDR2 FQNEAQ come from the germline V gene (reference sequence).

The chain links TRBV25-1 to TRBJ2-1; 12 nucleotides match TRBD2. V shed 4 bases and J 8 bases; nucleotides not matched to a gene: 6. Germline CDR1 and CDR2: MGHDK and SYGVNS. The CDR3 is made up of 15 amino acids. CDR3 coding DNA: TGTGCCAGCAGTGGACTAGCGGGAGAATCGCATGAGCAGTTCTTC. It specifies CASSGLAGESHEQFF.